This entry is about one TCR beta chain. The sample is drawn from a study of T-cell memory formation after mild COVID-19. TCRdb re-called the 5' RACE reads through MiXCR, storing one row per CDR3 protein. The profile shows around 470,000 distinct CDR3 sequences, about 19% of them singletons. The TCR comes from an adult woman who had mild COVID-19 (a few samples of this study predate the infection). Cell type and time point are not known. Sequencing was carried out using PBMCs or a T cell subset sorted from them (not recorded which).

The CDR3 is CASSQDLVRGGLGEQFF. In nucleotides, the CDR3 is TGCGCCAGCAGCCAAGACCTGGTCAGGGGGGGTCTAGGTGAGCAGTTCTTC. The rearrangement links TRBV4-3 to TRBJ2-1; D possibly uses TRBD1 or TRBD2 (7 bases each). The CDR3 is 17 residues long. Per germline, CDR1 LGHNA and CDR2 YSLEER. Trimming removed 0 bases from V and 9 bases from J, with 21 bases in between.